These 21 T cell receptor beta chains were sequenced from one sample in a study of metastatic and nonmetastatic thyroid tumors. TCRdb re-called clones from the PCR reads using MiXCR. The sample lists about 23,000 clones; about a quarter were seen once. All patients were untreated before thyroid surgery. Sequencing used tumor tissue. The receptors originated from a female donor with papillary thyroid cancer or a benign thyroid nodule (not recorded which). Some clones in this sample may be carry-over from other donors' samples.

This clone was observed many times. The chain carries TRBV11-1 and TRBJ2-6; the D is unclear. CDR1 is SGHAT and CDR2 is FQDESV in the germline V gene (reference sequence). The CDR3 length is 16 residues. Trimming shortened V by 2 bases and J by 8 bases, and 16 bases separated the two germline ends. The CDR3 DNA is TGTGCCAGCAGCTTACAGGCCCCAGGAAGAACCAACGTCCTGACTTTC. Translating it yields CASSLQAPGRTNVLTF.

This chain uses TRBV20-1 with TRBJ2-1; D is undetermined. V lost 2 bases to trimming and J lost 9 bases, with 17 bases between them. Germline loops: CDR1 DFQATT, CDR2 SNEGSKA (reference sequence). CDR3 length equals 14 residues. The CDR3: CSARSPQSSSEQFF. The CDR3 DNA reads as TGCAGTGCTAGATCCCCCCAGTCATCTAGTGAGCAGTTCTTC.

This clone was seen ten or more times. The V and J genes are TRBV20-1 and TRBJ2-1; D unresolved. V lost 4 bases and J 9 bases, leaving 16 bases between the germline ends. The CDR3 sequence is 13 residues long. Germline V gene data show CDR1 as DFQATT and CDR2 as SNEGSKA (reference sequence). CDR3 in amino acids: CSANPGPAREQFF. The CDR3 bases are TGCAGTGCTAACCCCGGCCCGGCGCGTGAGCAGTTCTTC.

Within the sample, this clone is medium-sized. CDR3 DNA: TGTGCCAGCCAAACAGAGGCAGGGGGGAACTACGAGCAGTACTTC. Amino acids: CASQTEAGGNYEQYF. The rearrangement uses TRBV6-2 or TRBV6-3 and TRBJ2-7; weak D call: TRBD1 (7 bases). V was shortened by 8 bases and J by 3 bases, with 20 bases between the two germline ends. The CDR3 is 15 amino acids. Germline V gene lookup returns CDR1 MNHEY and CDR2 SVGEGT.

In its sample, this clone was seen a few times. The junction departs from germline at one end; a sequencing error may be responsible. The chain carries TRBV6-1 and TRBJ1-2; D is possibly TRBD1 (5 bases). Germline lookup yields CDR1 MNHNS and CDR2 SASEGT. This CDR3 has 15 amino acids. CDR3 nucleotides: TGTGCCAGCAGAGAAGGGACGTCTCATAACTATTGCTACACCTTC. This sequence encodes CASREGTSHNYCYTF.

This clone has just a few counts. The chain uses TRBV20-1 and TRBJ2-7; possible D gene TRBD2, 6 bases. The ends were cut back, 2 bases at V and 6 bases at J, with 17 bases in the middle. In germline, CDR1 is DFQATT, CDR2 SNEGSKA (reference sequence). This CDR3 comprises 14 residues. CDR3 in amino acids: CSARHGGGAGEQYF. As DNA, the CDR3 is TGCAGTGCTAGACACGGGGGTGGGGCGGGCGAGCAGTACTTC.

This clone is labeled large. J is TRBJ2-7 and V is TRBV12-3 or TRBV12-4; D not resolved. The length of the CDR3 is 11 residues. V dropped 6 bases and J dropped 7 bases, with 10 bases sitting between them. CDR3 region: CASSLTAEQYF. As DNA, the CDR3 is TGTGCCAGCAGCCTCACGGCGGAGCAGTACTTC.

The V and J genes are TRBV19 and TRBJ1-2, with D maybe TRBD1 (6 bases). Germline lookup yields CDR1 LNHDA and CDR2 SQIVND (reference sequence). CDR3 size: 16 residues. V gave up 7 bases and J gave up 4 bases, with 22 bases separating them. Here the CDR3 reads CASTPGVSSRGYGYTF. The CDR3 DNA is TGTGCCAGTACCCCCGGGGTGTCTTCCAGGGGCTATGGCTACACCTTC.

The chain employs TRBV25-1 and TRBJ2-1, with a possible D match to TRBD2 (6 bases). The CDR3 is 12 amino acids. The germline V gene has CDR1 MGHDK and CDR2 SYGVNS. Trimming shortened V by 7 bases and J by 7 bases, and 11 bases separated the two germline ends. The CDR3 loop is CASMTRGNEQFF. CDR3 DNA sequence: TGTGCCAGCATGACTAGAGGGAATGAGCAGTTCTTC.

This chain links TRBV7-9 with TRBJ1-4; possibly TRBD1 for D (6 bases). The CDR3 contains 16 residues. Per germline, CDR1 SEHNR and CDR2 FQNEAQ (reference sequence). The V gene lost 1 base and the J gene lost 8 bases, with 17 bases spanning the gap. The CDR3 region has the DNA TGTGCCAGCAGCTTAGGCGTGACCGGGGGCCGGGAAAAACTGTTTTTT. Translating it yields CASSLGVTGGREKLFF.

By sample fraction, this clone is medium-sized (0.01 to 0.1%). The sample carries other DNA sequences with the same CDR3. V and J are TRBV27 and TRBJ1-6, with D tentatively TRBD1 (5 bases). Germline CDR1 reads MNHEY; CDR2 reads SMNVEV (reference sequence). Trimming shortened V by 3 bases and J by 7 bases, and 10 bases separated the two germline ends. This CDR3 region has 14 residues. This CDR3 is CASSFGGDNSPLHF. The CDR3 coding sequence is TGTGCCAGCAGTTTCGGGGGGGACAATTCACCCCTCCACTTT.

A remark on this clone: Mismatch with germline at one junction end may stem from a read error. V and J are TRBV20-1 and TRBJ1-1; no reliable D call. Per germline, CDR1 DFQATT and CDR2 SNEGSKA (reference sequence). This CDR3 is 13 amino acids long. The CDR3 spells CSAREQQWREALF. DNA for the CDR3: TGCAGTGCTAGGGAGCAACAGTGGCGGGAAGCTCTCTTT.

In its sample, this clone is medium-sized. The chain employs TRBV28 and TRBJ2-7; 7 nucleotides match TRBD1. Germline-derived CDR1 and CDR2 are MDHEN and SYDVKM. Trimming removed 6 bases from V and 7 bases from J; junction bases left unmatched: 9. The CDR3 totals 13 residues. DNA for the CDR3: TGTGCCAGCAGCCTTGGGACAGCCGGTGAGCAGTACTTC. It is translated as CASSLGTAGEQYF.

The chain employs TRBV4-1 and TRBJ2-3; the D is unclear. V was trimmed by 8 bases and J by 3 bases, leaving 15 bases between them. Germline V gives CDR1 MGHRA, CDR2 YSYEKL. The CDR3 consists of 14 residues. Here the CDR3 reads CASASADRTDTQYF. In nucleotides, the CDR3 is TGCGCCAGCGCCTCTGCGGATAGAACAGATACGCAGTATTTT.

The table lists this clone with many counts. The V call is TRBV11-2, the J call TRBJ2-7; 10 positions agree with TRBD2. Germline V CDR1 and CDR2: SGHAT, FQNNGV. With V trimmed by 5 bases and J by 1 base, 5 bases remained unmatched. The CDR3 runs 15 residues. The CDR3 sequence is CASSPGTSASYEQYF. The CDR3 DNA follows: TGTGCCAGCAGCCCCGGGACTAGCGCATCCTACGAGCAGTACTTC.

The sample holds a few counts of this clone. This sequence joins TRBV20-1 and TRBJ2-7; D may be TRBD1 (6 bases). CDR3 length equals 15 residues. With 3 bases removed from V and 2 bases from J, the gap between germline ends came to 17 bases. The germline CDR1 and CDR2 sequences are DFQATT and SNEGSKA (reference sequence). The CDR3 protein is CSASHTLQGTYEQYF. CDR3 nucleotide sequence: TGCAGTGCTAGTCACACCCTACAGGGAACCTACGAGCAGTACTTC.

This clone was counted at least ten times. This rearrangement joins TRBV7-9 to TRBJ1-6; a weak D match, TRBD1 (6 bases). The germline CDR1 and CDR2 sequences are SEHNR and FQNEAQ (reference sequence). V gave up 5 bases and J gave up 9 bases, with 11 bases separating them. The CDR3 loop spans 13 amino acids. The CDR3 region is CASSETGPSPLHF. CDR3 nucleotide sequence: TGTGCCAGCAGCGAAACAGGGCCTTCACCCCTCCACTTT.

CDR3 nucleotides: TGTGCCAGCAGCCGTCTAGCTGGGAACTCTGGGGCCAACGTCCTGACTTTC. Translation gives CASSRLAGNSGANVLTF. The genes are TRBV2 and TRBJ2-6; tentatively, D is TRBD2 (5 bases). Trimming left V 6 bases short and J 0 bases short, with 15 bases between. The CDR3 covers 17 residues. CDR1 and CDR2 (germline): SNHLY, FYNNEI.

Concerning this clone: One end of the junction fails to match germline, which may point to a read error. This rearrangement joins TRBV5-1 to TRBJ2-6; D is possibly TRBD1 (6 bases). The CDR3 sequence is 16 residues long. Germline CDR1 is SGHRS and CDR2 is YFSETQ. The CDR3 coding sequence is TGCGCCAGCAGCACCGACCAGGGGTTCTGGGCCAACGTGCTGACTTTC. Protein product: CASSTDQGFWANVLTF.

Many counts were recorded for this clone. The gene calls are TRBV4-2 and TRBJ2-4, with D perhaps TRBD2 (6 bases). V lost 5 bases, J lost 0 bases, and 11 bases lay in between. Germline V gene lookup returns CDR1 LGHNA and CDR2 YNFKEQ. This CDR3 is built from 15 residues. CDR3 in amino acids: CASSDPGLAKNIQYF. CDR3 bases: TGTGCCAGCAGCGACCCGGGACTAGCCAAAAACATTCAGTACTTC.

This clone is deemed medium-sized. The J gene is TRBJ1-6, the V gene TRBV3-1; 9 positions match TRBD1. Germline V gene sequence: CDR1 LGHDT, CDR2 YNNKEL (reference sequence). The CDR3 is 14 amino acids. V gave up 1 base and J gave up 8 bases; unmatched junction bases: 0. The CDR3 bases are TGTGCCAGCAGCCAAGGGACAGGGGATTCACCCCTCCACTTT. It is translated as CASSQGTGDSPLHF.